Each of the 28 T cell receptor beta chains below was sequenced from the same sample in a study of identical twins listed by TCRdb under 2016. Library construction relied on 5' RACE. TCRdb shows the sequencer as Illumina HiSeq 2000. TCRdb's own reprocessing of the public reads used fastp at Q25 and MiXCR and kept productive beta chains. Rows with one shared CDR3 protein collapse into an entry with the most common genes and DNA. Recorded for this sample are 420,000 or so distinct CDR3 sequences; roughly 18% of them occurred a single time. The ten largest clonotypes hold about 12% of the sample. Sequencing was carried out using naive T cells sorted from blood. What the cell subset or site label conveys for this sample: cells isolated with a human naive T-cell isolation kit. These receptors originate from a man in his fifties or sixties in good health.

This clonotype appeared a few times. The genes are TRBV4-3 and TRBJ2-5; perhaps D is TRBD1 or TRBD2 (5 bases each). Deletions cut 0 bases from V and 5 bases from J, with 10 bases between. The CDR3 extends over 14 amino acids. Germline-derived CDR1 and CDR2 are LGHNA and YSLEER. CDR3 loop: CASSQEWGMETQYF. CDR3 nucleotide sequence: TGCGCCAGCAGCCAAGAATGGGGGATGGAGACCCAGTACTTC.

The table lists this clonotype with many counts. The chain joins TRBV19 to TRBJ1-2; TRBD1 aligns across 9 bases. Germline V CDR1 and CDR2: LNHDA, SQIVND (reference sequence). CDR3 length equals 13 residues. V gave up 9 bases and J gave up 4 bases; unmatched junction bases: 6. This chain's CDR3 is CASNPDRGYGYTF. The DNA for the CDR3 is TGTGCCAGCAACCCGGACAGGGGCTATGGCTACACCTTC.

This clonotype was picked up a small number of times. The J gene is TRBJ2-7, the V gene TRBV28; 7 positions match TRBD2. The trim removed 6 bases at V and 1 base at J, leaving 9 bases unmatched. CDR1 is MDHEN, CDR2 SYDVKM, per germline. The CDR3 is 15 residues long. The chain's CDR3 is CASSGGTSRSYEQYF. The CDR3 DNA follows: TGTGCCAGCAGCGGGGGGACCTCCCGTTCCTACGAGCAGTACTTC.

V is TRBV9 and J is TRBJ2-5; 7 bases map to TRBD2. V trimming: 2 bases; J trimming: 5 bases; junction bases outside the gene matches: 9. Germline V gives CDR1 SGDLS, CDR2 YYNGEE. The CDR3 contains 15 residues. The CDR3 sequence: CASSVTAGTSETQYF. In DNA, the CDR3 is TGTGCCAGCAGCGTGACAGCGGGAACGTCTGAGACCCAGTACTTC.

This clonotype appeared a few times. The chain has TRBV7-9 and TRBJ2-1, with 9 bases identical to TRBD2. The ends lost 4 bases at V and 9 bases at J; junction bases unmatched: 10. CDR1 and CDR2 (germline): SEHNR, FQNEAQ (reference sequence). This CDR3 comprises 15 residues. The CDR3 protein is CASSWASGAEGEQFF. CDR3 bases: TGTGCCAGCAGCTGGGCTAGCGGGGCCGAGGGTGAGCAGTTCTTC.

Many counts were recorded for this clonotype. This chain connects TRBV4-3 to TRBJ2-5, with D perhaps given as TRBD1 or TRBD2 (6 bases each). The CDR3 runs 14 residues. Trimming cost V 4 bases and J 5 bases, with 14 bases left between them. Germline CDR1 LGHNA, CDR2 YSLEER. CDR3 protein: CASSPRGGYETQYF. DNA for the CDR3: TGCGCCAGCAGCCCCAGGGGAGGTTATGAGACCCAGTACTTC.

This clonotype showed up just a few times. The CDR3 end shows no conserved phenylalanine or tryptophan, and so a read error is likely. The DNA is omitted, as the CDR3 cannot be located on it reliably, and the CDR3 follows TCRdb's listing. This chain joins TRBV12-3 or TRBV12-4 and TRBJ2-1. Counting both end residues, the CDR3 totals 8 amino acids. CDR3 sequence reads: CASSLSPS.

This sequence joins TRBV4-2 and TRBJ2-7; the D gene could be TRBD1 or TRBD2 (5 bases each). This CDR3 comprises 17 residues. CDR1 is LGHNA and CDR2 is YNFKEQ in the germline V gene. Trimming pared 4 bases from V and 11 bases from J, leaving 30 bases between. In nucleotides, the CDR3 is TGTGCCAGCAGCCCTCCCGGGACGGGATCTGGTCCCCACGCAGAGTACTTC. As protein: CASSPPGTGSGPHAEYF.

The chain is built from TRBV3-1 and TRBJ2-1, with unresolved D. Looked up from germline, CDR1 is LGHDT and CDR2 is YNNKEL (reference sequence). Trimming stripped 5 bases from V and 8 bases from J, with 19 bases between. The CDR3 is made up of 15 amino acids. In nucleotides, the CDR3 is TGTGCCAGCAGCTCCCCGGGTCCCCCGAATCATGAGCAGTTCTTC. Encoded protein: CASSSPGPPNHEQFF.

The V call is TRBV5-6, the J call TRBJ1-4; the match to TRBD1 covers 10 bases. The germline CDR1 and CDR2 sequences are SGHDT and YYEEEE. The CDR3 is 14 amino acids. V dropped 4 bases and J dropped 10; count of bases not matched to a gene: 7. For the CDR3, the DNA is TGTGCCAGCAGCCGACGGGACAGGGGCGGAAAACTGTTTTTT. This gives the protein CASSRRDRGGKLFF.

This clonotype was counted a few times. This chain joins TRBV21-1 and TRBJ2-1; the tabulated D call, TRBD2, remains unverified against the DNA. TRBV21-1 is a documented pseudogene. The length of the CDR3 is 14 residues. The CDR3 DNA follows: TGTGCCAGCAGCAAGGGGGAGGACTACAATGAGCAGTTCTTC. This codes for CASSKGEDYNEQFF.

This clonotype was recorded many times. One end of the junction is discordant with germline, which a read error may explain. The V and J genes are TRBV18 and TRBJ1-5, with 8 nucleotides matching TRBD1. The CDR3 sequence is 14 residues long. CDR1 is KGHSH, CDR2 LQKENI, per germline. The CDR3 DNA reads TGCGCCAGCAGCCCGGGACAGGGCAATCAGCCCCAGCATTTT. Encoded protein: CASSPGQGNQPQHF.

This clonotype has a count of ten or more. J is TRBJ2-7 and V is TRBV28; a weak D match, TRBD2 (6 bases). Trimming pared 6 bases from V and 0 bases from J, leaving 24 bases between. This CDR3 region has 18 residues. Germline V gene sequence: CDR1 MDHEN, CDR2 SYDVKM. The CDR3 nucleotides read TGTGCCAGCAGATCCAGTAGACCTCGGGACTCCTACTCCTACGAGCAGTACTTC. Protein: CASRSSRPRDSYSYEQYF.

J is TRBJ1-1 and V is TRBV6-1; unclear D gene. The CDR3 is 15 amino acids. Germline lookup yields CDR1 MNHNS and CDR2 SASEGT. Trimming removed 6 bases at V and 2 bases at J, with 16 bases between. CDR3 in amino acids: CASRRRRPVNTEAFF. In nucleotides, the CDR3 is TGTGCCAGCAGACGTAGGAGGCCGGTTAACACTGAAGCTTTCTTT.

J is TRBJ2-7 and V is TRBV7-9; D perhaps matches TRBD1 (6 bases). This CDR3 is 14 amino acids long. V was trimmed by 3 bases and J by 0 bases, leaving 9 bases between them. CDR1 is SEHNR, CDR2 FQNEAQ, per germline (reference sequence). The CDR3 region has the DNA TGTGCCAGCAGCTTTACAGGGAGCTCCTACGAGCAGTACTTC. As protein: CASSFTGSSYEQYF.

The chain links TRBV6-4 to TRBJ2-2, with 8 positions matching TRBD2. Germline V gives CDR1 MRHNA, CDR2 SNTAGT. The CDR3 runs to 15 residues. Trimming removed 6 bases from V and 4 bases from J; junction bases left unmatched: 7. This chain's CDR3 is CASSPSGGTTGELFF. The DNA for the CDR3 is TGTGCCAGCAGCCCGAGCGGGGGTACCACCGGGGAGCTGTTTTTT.

This clonotype was seen at least ten times. The chain has TRBV5-1 and TRBJ2-2; a weak D match, TRBD1 (5 bases). Germline CDR1 reads SGHRS; CDR2 reads YFSETQ. This CDR3 contains 16 residues. Between the trimmed V and J ends, which lost 4 bases and 1 base, there was a span of 14 bases. In DNA, the CDR3 is TGCGCCAGCAGCCCAACAGCCCAGGGGAACACCGGGGAGCTGTTTTTT. It is translated as CASSPTAQGNTGELFF.

This clonotype was detected many times. The chain employs TRBV27 and TRBJ2-7; D call uncertain. This CDR3 comprises 15 residues. CDR1 and CDR2 (germline): MNHEY, SMNVEV (reference sequence). Trimming removed 6 bases at V and 2 bases at J, with 17 bases between. The CDR3 reads CASRVVDASPYEQYF. Written as DNA, the CDR3 is TGTGCCAGCAGAGTTGTCGATGCAAGTCCCTACGAGCAGTACTTC.

V gene TRBV11-2 combines with J gene TRBJ1-1; tentative D call: TRBD1 (5 bases). Trimming left V 5 bases short and J 3 bases short, with 13 bases between. CDR1 is SGHAT and CDR2 is FQNNGV in the germline V gene. This CDR3 region has 14 residues. As DNA, the CDR3 is TGTGCCAGCAGCGCCAGGGTTTGGGACACTGAAGCTTTCTTT. Residues: CASSARVWDTEAFF.

This clonotype was seen a handful of times. V and J are TRBV10-3 and TRBJ1-1, with 7 nucleotides matching TRBD1. The junction had 8 bases not matched to a gene; V was cut back by 2 bases and J by 5 bases. This CDR3 contains 15 residues. CDR1 and CDR2 from the germline V gene are ENHRY and SYGVKD. CDR3 amino acids: CAISEVLGGRTEAFF. The CDR3 coding sequence is TGTGCCATCAGTGAGGTTTTAGGGGGCCGGACTGAAGCTTTCTTT.

This clonotype was seen ten or more times. The gene calls are TRBV20-1 and TRBJ2-1; the D is unclear. This CDR3 has 12 residues. The germline CDR1 and CDR2 sequences are DFQATT and SNEGSKA (reference sequence). The CDR3 is CSWKGSYNEQFF. CDR3 sequence (DNA): TGCAGCTGGAAGGGCTCCTACAATGAGCAGTTCTTC.

This chain joins TRBV20-1 and TRBJ2-3, with D perhaps matching TRBD2 (6 bases). CDR3 length equals 14 residues. Trimming took off 3 bases at V and 0 bases at J, with 10 bases between the two ends. CDR1 is DFQATT, CDR2 SNEGSKA, per germline (reference sequence). The CDR3 sequence: CSARRSGSTDTQYF. DNA for the CDR3: TGCAGTGCTAGGAGAAGCGGGAGCACAGATACGCAGTATTTT.

A single count supports this clonotype. The gene calls are TRBV5-1 and TRBJ1-2, with 10 bases that match TRBD1. Trimming took 4 bases from V and 8 from J; bases not matched to a gene: 8. Germline-derived CDR1 and CDR2 are SGHRS and YFSETQ. This CDR3 has 14 residues. The CDR3 here is CASSVDRGYEGYTF. As DNA, the CDR3 is TGCGCCAGCAGCGTGGACAGGGGGTATGAGGGCTACACCTTC.

The rearrangement links TRBV5-1 to TRBJ2-1; 9 positions match TRBD2. Per the germline V gene, CDR1 is SGHRS and CDR2 is YFSETQ. The CDR3 contains 16 residues. V was pared by 2 bases and J by 4 bases, with 7 bases of the junction left unmatched. In DNA, the CDR3 is TGCGCCAGCAGCTTACGGGGCGGGAGGGGGTACAATGAGCAGTTCTTC. Encoded protein: CASSLRGGRGYNEQFF.

The rearrangement joins TRBV7-2 to TRBJ2-5; D may be TRBD2 (6 bases). The V end lost 3 bases, the J end lost 5 bases, and 13 bases lay between the germline ends. Germline-derived CDR1 and CDR2 are SGHTA and FQGNSA. The CDR3 is made up of 14 amino acids. The CDR3 spells CASSFGLRVETQYF. In DNA, the CDR3 is TGTGCCAGCAGCTTCGGACTAAGGGTGGAGACCCAGTACTTC.

This clonotype was observed a few times. This chain joins TRBV4-3 and TRBJ2-7; D ambiguous. The CDR3 consists of 15 residues. V dropped 0 bases and J dropped 1 base, with 10 bases sitting between them. Germline V gene data show CDR1 as LGHNA and CDR2 as YSLEER. This CDR3 is CASSQEIGPSYEQYF. In DNA form, the CDR3 reads TGCGCCAGCAGCCAAGAGATCGGGCCATCCTACGAGCAGTACTTC.

The rearrangement uses TRBV20-1 and TRBJ1-1; 7 bases match TRBD1. The J segment lost 3 bases and the V segment lost 3 bases, leaving 7 bases of the junction unmatched. This CDR3 comprises 14 residues. Per germline, CDR1 DFQATT and CDR2 SNEGSKA (reference sequence). The CDR3, as DNA: TGCAGTGCTAGGCCGACAGGGACCTACACTGAAGCTTTCTTT. Protein: CSARPTGTYTEAFF.

This clonotype was counted only a few times. The chain employs TRBV5-8 and TRBJ2-1; either TRBD1 or TRBD2 may fit D (6 bases each). Germline V gene sequence: CDR1 SGHTS, CDR2 YDEGEE. V lost 1 base to trimming and J lost 6 bases, with 8 bases between them. The CDR3 is 13 amino acids. CDR3 DNA sequence: TGTGCCAGCAGCTTGCGGGGGCTCAATGAGCAGTTCTTC. Amino acid sequence: CASSLRGLNEQFF.